Listed below are T cell receptor beta chains from one sample, sequenced in a study of beta chain features in type 1 diabetes. Assay used: immunoSEQ multiplex PCR; TCRdb lists only in-frame clones, some missing. The sample yields about 650,000 clones, around 12% seen once. Sequencing was done on a sample of naive CD4+ T cells from blood. These receptors were taken from a man aged 25-45 years with type 1 diabetes. CDR3s leave out the opening cysteine and the closing phenylalanine or tryptophan.

V gene: TRBV10-1
CDR3 protein: ASTPGGRGDTQY

V gene: TRBV9
CDR3 protein: ASSVSPSGAYNEQF

V gene: TRBV7-8
CDR3 protein: ASSTSGGRYGEQF

V gene: TRBV5-6
CDR3 protein: ASSSQQGNIQY

V gene: TRBV6-5
CDR3 protein: ASSPGGGNQPQH

V gene: TRBV6-5
CDR3 protein: ASSFQNRDRNGYT

V gene: TRBV6-5
CDR3 protein: ASSYSGTILYGYT

V gene: TRBV30
CDR3 protein: AWNYHLDTQY

V gene: TRBV27
CDR3 protein: ASWLAGANVLT

V gene: TRBV6-5
CDR3 protein: ASSYSGTSSYEQY

V gene: TRBV28
CDR3 protein: ASIRFGDRSNYGYT

V gene: TRBV30
CDR3 protein: AWLRGNYGYT

V gene: TRBV30
CDR3 protein: ASQTGTVYGYT

V gene: TRBV29-1
CDR3 protein: SVARGRSNEQF

V gene: TRBV5-1
CDR3 protein: ASSLAQGTGQETQY

V gene: TRBV7-9
CDR3 protein: ASSPGLAGGREQY

V gene: TRBV29-1
CDR3 protein: SVGAREHPYEQY

V gene: TRBV10-3
CDR3 protein: AISGGNGEGPQH

V gene: TRBV30
CDR3 protein: AWSKGLVSYEQY

V gene: TRBV7-9
CDR3 protein: ASSGQQGSKNIQY

V gene: TRBV7-9
CDR3 protein: ASSFRDPTTGLF